In this sample, the clone carrying this T cell receptor beta chain turned up many times. Its antigen is still unknown. The authors made TCR beta libraries by quantitative 5'-RACE with molecular barcodes. One entry per CDR3 protein results from TCRdb running MiXCR on the 5' RACE reads. The repertoire holds about 540,000 distinct CDR3 sequences, with about 13% as singletons. This sample stems from a study of CD8 T cells in ankylosing spondylitis. This CDR3 region has 12 residues. The germline V gene encodes CDR1 DFQATT and CDR2 SNEGSKA (reference sequence). The V gene end was trimmed by 6 bases and the J gene end by 1 base; junction bases not matched to a gene: 0. Study-level points and caveats: Clones linked to disease were reported to show significant enrichment in matched ankylosing spondylitis synovial fluid. Characteristic, it appeared, of ankylosing spondylitis blood was a TCR beta motif of seven or eight highly homologous variants. A CD8+ phenotype characterized the disease-linked clones, which were relatively rare in peripheral blood. Several of the motif variants were reported before in synovial fluid and blood from reactive arthritis.

The source of this sequence is a male donor with ankylosing spondylitis. The chain couples TRBV20-1 to TRBJ1-1, with 9 positions matching TRBD1. Material: blood, either unsorted or a sorted T cell fraction (not recorded which). The CDR3 reads CSAGQGNTEAFF. The CDR3 DNA is TGCAGTGCGGGACAGGGGAACACTGAAGCTTTCTTT.